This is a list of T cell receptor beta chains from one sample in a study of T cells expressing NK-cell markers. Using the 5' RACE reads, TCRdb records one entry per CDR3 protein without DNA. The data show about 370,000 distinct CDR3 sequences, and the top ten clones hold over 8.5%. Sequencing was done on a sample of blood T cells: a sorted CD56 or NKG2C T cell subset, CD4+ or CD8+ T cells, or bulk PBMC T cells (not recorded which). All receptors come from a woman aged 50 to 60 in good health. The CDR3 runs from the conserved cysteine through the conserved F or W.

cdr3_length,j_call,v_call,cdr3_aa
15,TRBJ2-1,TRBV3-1,CASSPRGGAYNEQFF
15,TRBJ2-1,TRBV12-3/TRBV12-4,CASSSHNPAYNEQFF
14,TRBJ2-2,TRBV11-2,CASSRRGNTGELFF
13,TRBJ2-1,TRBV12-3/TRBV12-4,CASTHSSYNEQFF
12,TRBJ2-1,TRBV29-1,CSVMGLDNEQFF
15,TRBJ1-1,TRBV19,CASSTGQGLRTEAFF
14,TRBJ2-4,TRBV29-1,CSVEDHPREYIQYF
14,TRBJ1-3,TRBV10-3,CAISEGGSGNTIYF
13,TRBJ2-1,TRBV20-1,CSASGQGAVEQFF
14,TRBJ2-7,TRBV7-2,CASSRTSVVYEQYF
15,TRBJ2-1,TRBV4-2,CASSQGQREYDEQFF
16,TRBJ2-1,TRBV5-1,CASSLDRGRPYNEQFF
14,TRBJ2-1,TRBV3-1,CASSRRERYNEQFF
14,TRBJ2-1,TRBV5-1,CASSLEASIHEQFF
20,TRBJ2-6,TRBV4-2,CASSQDRRTGAGVGANVLTF
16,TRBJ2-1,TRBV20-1,CSARALREYSYNEQFF
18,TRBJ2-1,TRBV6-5,CASSYRQTSGRSTNEQFF
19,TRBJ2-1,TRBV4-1,CASSQDPNLGAKSYNEQFF
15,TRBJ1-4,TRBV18,CASSPYNGFNEKLFF
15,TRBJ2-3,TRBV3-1,CASSQGRSPSDTQYF
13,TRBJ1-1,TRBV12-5,CASGLVTGTEAFF
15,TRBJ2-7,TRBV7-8,CASSSFGTGAYEQYF
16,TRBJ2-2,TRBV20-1,CSASPTGGAGTGELFF
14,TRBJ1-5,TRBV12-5,CASGRTGSGQPQHF
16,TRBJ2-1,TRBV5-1,CASSPLSAGEGNEQFF
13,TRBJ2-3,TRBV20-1,CSARRETTDTQYF
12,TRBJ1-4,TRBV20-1,CSATPGPGKLFF
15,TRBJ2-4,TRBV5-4,CASSKNRESKNIQYF
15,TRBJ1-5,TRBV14,CASRHYRGSNQPQHF
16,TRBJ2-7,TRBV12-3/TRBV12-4,CASSLALGASSYEQYF
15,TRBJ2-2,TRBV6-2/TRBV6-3,CASIQAGANTGELFF
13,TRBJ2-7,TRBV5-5,CASSLVRVDEQYF
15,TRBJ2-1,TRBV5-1,CASSSTGVQNNEQFF
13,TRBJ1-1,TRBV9,CASSSVGRAEAFF
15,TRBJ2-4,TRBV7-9,CASSLAGGPKNIQYF
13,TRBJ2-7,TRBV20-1,CSAGGVVSGEQYF
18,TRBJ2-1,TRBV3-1,CASSQYWTGEKPYNEQFF
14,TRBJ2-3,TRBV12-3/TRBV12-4,CASSLDLMGDTQYF
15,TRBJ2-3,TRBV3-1,CASSLPGSGTDTQYF
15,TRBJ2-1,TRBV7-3,CASSATSGRPEEQFF
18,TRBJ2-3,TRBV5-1,CASSFGGPFSGSANTQYF
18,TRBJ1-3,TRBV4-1,CASSQFSVDITTGNTIYF
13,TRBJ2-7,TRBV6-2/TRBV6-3,CASSYKTGGWQYF
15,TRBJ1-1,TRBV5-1,CASRRGYRLNTEAFF
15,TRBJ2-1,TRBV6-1,CASSESREGLNEQFF
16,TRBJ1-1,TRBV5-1,CASSYSATRSRTEAFF
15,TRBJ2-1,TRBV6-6,CASSQLRASYNEQFF
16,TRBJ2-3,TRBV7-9,CASSPEDKFYTDTQYF
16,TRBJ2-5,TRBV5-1,CASSRPGQLGQETQYF
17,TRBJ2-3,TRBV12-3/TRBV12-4,CASSLGLAGPAGDTQYF
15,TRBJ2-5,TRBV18,CASSPTGTGGETQYF